These 13 T cell receptor beta chains were all obtained from the same sample, sequenced in a study of post-analysis software for immune sequencing data. These receptors are not linked to any known antigen. TCR beta cDNA libraries had unique molecular identifiers. From the PCR reads, TCRdb called clonotypes with MiXCR, one entry per CDR3 protein. This sample has around 400,000 distinct CDR3 sequences; around a third occur once, and the top ten carry under 15%. Findings and limits, study-wide: Controls showed lower frequencies than patients for roughly five TRBV segments, and TRBV5-6, TRBV5-1 and TRBV20-1 were among these.

The sequencing input was blood. The source of these receptors is a girl between 10 and 17 years old with multiple sclerosis.

This rearrangement joins TRBV19 to TRBJ2-7; tentatively, D is TRBD1 or TRBD2 (5 bases each). CDR1 is LNHDA, CDR2 SQIVND, per germline (reference sequence). V shed 10 bases and J shed 2 bases, with 15 bases lying between them. CDR3 length: 13 amino acids. Here the CDR3 reads CATCKGPTYEQYF. Written as DNA, the CDR3 is TGTGCCACCTGCAAGGGACCGACCTACGAGCAGTACTTC.

This clonotype was seen a few times. The chain is built from TRBV12-3 or TRBV12-4 and TRBJ1-2; 9 bases align to TRBD1. After removal of 5 bases from V and 8 bases from J, the junction contained 15 bases not matched to a gene. The length of the CDR3 is 16 residues. CDR3 bases: TGTGCCAGCAGTCCGAAACGGGACAGGGAAGCCGACGGCTACACCTTC. Translating gives CASSPKRDREADGYTF.

The rearrangement links TRBV5-1 to TRBJ2-3; D perhaps matches TRBD2 (7 bases). V was cut by 4 bases and J by 4 bases, with 13 bases left in between. CDR3 length equals 14 residues. The germline gives CDR1 SGHRS, CDR2 YFSETQ. The CDR3 is CASSRGGRADTQYF. The CDR3 nucleotides are TGCGCCAGCAGCCGCGGGGGCCGAGCAGATACGCAGTATTTT.

This chain links TRBV3-1 with TRBJ1-2, with a possible D match to TRBD1 (5 bases). CDR1 and CDR2 (germline): LGHDT, YNNKEL (reference sequence). The CDR3 is 14 residues long. Trimming shortened V by 0 bases and J by 8 bases, and 13 bases separated the two germline ends. The DNA for the CDR3 is TGTGCCAGCAGCCAAGACACCCGAAGGGGAGGCTACACCTTC. Translated, it gives CASSQDTRRGGYTF.

The rearrangement joins TRBV7-9 to TRBJ1-2; 7 nucleotides match TRBD1. Germline CDR1 SEHNR, CDR2 FQNEAQ (reference sequence). This CDR3 contains 15 residues. V lost 5 bases, J lost 4 bases, and 10 bases stayed unmatched. CDR3 bases: TGTGCCAGCAGCGCTACGGGACAGACAGTCTATGGCTACACCTTC. Its translation is CASSATGQTVYGYTF.

J is TRBJ2-7 and V is TRBV29-1; D gene uncertain. The last part of the DNA fits TRBJ2-5 better; the J call may be wrong. CDR1 and CDR2 from the germline V gene are SQVTM and ANQGSEA. The CDR3 runs to 15 residues. The CDR3 coding sequence is TGCAGCGTTGAAAGTCCAGAGGTCAAGCAAGAGACCCAGTACTTC. Translated, it gives CSVESPEVKQETQYF.

This rearrangement joins TRBV27 to TRBJ2-7; the match to TRBD1 covers 9 bases. Germline-derived CDR1 and CDR2 are MNHEY and SMNVEV (reference sequence). This CDR3 contains 16 residues. Trimming took 0 bases from V and 2 from J; bases not matched to a gene: 5. CDR3 sequence: CASSLSGQGPPYEQYF. The CDR3 DNA reads as TGTGCCAGCAGTTTATCGGGACAGGGTCCTCCCTACGAGCAGTACTTC.

This clonotype was seen a handful of times. The chain combines TRBV6-5 with TRBJ2-1; 7 bases map to TRBD1. Germline CDR1 MNHEY, CDR2 SVGAGI. The CDR3 runs 17 residues. V was pared by 3 bases and J by 1 base, with 9 bases of the junction left unmatched. CDR3 residues: CASSYSTGTASYNEQFF. In nucleotides, the CDR3 is TGTGCCAGCAGTTATTCAACCGGGACAGCATCCTACAATGAGCAGTTCTTC.

The chain combines TRBV25-1 with TRBJ1-1, with no clear D. This CDR3 is 14 amino acids long. Trimming pared 2 bases from V and 5 bases from J, leaving 12 bases between. Germline-derived CDR1 and CDR2 are MGHDK and SYGVNS. CDR3 amino acids: CASSERDGWTEAFF. In DNA, the CDR3 is TGTGCCAGCAGTGAACGAGACGGGTGGACTGAAGCTTTCTTT.

Concerning this clonotype: A junction boundary mismatches the germline segment, possibly from a read error. The V gene is TRBV6-4, the J gene TRBJ1-2; D is possibly TRBD1 (6 bases). The CDR3 covers 12 residues. Germline CDR1 is MRHNA and CDR2 is SNTAGT. CDR3 loop: CASSDGGYGCTF. In nucleotides, the CDR3 is TGTGCCAGCAGTGACGGGGGCTATGGCTGCACCTTC.

There are a few counts of this clonotype. The chain combines TRBV4-2 with TRBJ2-7; D possibly corresponds to TRBD1 (5 bases). Germline CDR1 reads LGHNA; CDR2 reads YNFKEQ. This CDR3 contains 14 residues. The ends were cut back, 4 bases at V and 0 bases at J, with 10 bases in the middle. CDR3 amino acids: CASSPRQSSYEQYF. CDR3 sequence (DNA): TGTGCCAGCAGCCCCCGACAGAGCTCCTACGAGCAGTACTTC.

This clonotype was seen a handful of times. The CDR3 protein is CASSQDFKLGNEQFF. In DNA, the CDR3 is TGCGCCAGCAGCCAAGATTTTAAGCTAGGGAATGAGCAGTTCTTC. This chain links TRBV4-3 with TRBJ2-1; D uncertain. Germline V gives CDR1 LGHNA, CDR2 YSLEER. V was trimmed by 0 bases and J by 7 bases, leaving 13 bases between them. The length of the CDR3 is 15 residues.

This clonotype was found once. V usage is TRBV12-3 or TRBV12-4 and J usage is TRBJ1-6; no firm D call. CDR3 size: 8 residues. Trimming cost V 8 bases and J 19 bases, with 9 bases left between them. The CDR3 DNA is TGTGCCAGCGCCTGTCCACACTTT. Translating it yields CASACPHF.